This T cell receptor beta chain was sequenced in a study of T cell repertoires in cytomegalovirus infection (dated by TCRdb to the late 2010s). Describing the broader study: Alongside well-studied HLA-B-restricted epitopes, the peptide stimulations were aimed at recently identified HLA-C-restricted CMV epitopes, whose presentation resists viral immunomodulation. Because public TCR beta signatures pointed to carriage of CMV infection together with the matching HLA type, the HLA type of each donor mattered for the analysis.

Sequencing was performed on an Illumina HiSeq 1500. TCRdb itself trimmed the public reads at Q25 with fastp, ran MiXCR and retained productive beta chains. Each CDR3 protein gets just one entry, which takes the most common genes and DNA from the rows behind it. Within this sample are 830,000 or so distinct CDR3 sequences, with 32% of them counted one time only. Of the sample, 9.5% to 15% falls within the top ten clones. Results and caveats for the whole study, not just this receptor: Carriers of CMV infection plus the relevant HLA type were discriminated by the cumulative frequency of public TCR beta family members in the study cohort and in an independent 352-donor cohort. The ex vivo response was dominated by HLA-C-restricted CMV-specific TCR beta clonotypes, which also provided the single most frequent clonotype in two of eight donors.

CDR1 MNHNY and CDR2 SVGAGI were looked up in the germline V gene (reference sequence). V has 6 bases trimmed and J has 3 bases trimmed; junction bases matching no gene number 6. Spanning cysteine to phenylalanine, the CDR3 consists of 15 amino acids. Only CDR3 DNA remains: 45 bases, in frame from the first base. This clonotype turned up a few times. What antigen it recognizes has not been identified. No base quality information exists; no much larger clone differs at one position. What this sample's treatment or condition label stands for: in vitro stimulation with specific CMV peptide epitopes to enrich CMV-specific T cells.

This receptor was obtained from a human donor in good health (CMV status not recorded). Some clones in this sample may be carry-over from other donors' samples. The sequence joins TRBV6-6 to TRBJ2-3; the junction holds 10 bases that match TRBD2. Sample: cultured CD8+ T cells from PBMCs, taken from culture after CMV antigen stimulation. The bases are TGTGCCAGCAGGATGACTAGCGGGTTGACAGATACGCAGTATTTT. Its translation is CASRMTSGLTDTQYF.